Below, one TCR beta chain is given with its context. Its antigen is not known. Method: immunoSEQ multiplex PCR; TCRdb's copy keeps in-frame clones and lacks some. The sample consists of approximately 150,000 clones, approximately 87% of them appearing once. These donors were members of the 120-subject validation cohort, a group separate from the approximately 640-subject first cohort. The data are from a study of cytomegalovirus exposure and HLA in healthy donors. The study's findings and limits: Reports indicated that the classifier achieved high specificity and sensitivity in diagnosing cytomegalovirus status. There were under 200 TCR beta chains listed as cytomegalovirus-associated. According to a subsequent analysis, TCR clusters identified in the first cohort showed a tendency to co-occur across the roughly 120 validation repertoires.

The trim removed 6 bases at V and 2 bases at J, leaving 8 bases unmatched. There are 15 residues in the CDR3. Per the germline V gene, CDR1 is SGHRS and CDR2 is YFSETQ. Source material: PBMCs. The chain combines TRBV5-1 with TRBJ1-5; 7 bases map to TRBD1. The sequence derives from a woman aged 30 to 39 in good health and CMV-seronegative. The CDR3 coding sequence is TGCGCCAGCACGATATCCGGACAGGGCAATCAGCCCCAGCATTTT. Encoded protein: CASTISGQGNQPQHF.